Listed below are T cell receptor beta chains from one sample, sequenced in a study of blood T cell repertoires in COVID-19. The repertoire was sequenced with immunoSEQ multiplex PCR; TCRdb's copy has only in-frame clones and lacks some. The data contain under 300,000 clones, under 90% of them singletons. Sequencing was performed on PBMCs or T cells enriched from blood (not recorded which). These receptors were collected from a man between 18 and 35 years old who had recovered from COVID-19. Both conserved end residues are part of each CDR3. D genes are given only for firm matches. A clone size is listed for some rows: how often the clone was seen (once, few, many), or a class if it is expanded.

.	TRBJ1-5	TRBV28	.	CASLGGEVNQPQHF	TGTGCCTCCTTAGGAGGGGAGGTGAATCAGCCCCAGCATTTT
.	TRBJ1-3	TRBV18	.	CASSLGQASGNTIYF	TGTGCCAGCTCACTGGGACAAGCCTCTGGAAACACCATATATTTT
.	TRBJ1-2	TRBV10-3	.	CATHTRGERGYTF	TGTGCCACCCATACCCGGGGTGAGCGTGGCTACACCTTC
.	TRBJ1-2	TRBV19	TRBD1	CASSTQGAGGYGYTF	TGTGCCAGTAGTACGCAGGGGGCTGGAGGGTATGGCTACACCTTC
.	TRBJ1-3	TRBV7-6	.	CASSLVPKQSSGNTIYF	TGTGCCAGCAGCTTAGTTCCGAAACAGTCATCTGGAAACACCATATATTTT
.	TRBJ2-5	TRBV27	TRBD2	CASSLQSGRQETQYF	TGTGCCAGCAGTTTACAAAGCGGGAGGCAAGAGACCCAGTACTTC
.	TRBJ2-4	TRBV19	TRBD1	CASSILQGAGGLDIQYF	TGTGCCAGTAGTATCCTTCAGGGGGCTGGCGGATTGGACATTCAGTACTTC
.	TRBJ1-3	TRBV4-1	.	CASSQQAGATGNTIYF	TGCGCCAGCAGCCAACAGGCAGGGGCTACTGGAAACACCATATATTTT
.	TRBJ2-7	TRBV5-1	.	CASSSPSYEQYF	TGCGCCAGCAGCTCCCCTTCCTACGAGCAGTACTTC
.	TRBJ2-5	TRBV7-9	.	CASSFEFKFTETQYF	TGTGCCAGCAGCTTCGAGTTTAAGTTTACGGAGACCCAGTACTTC
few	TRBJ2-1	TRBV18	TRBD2	CASSPPAGAKNEQFF	TGTGCCAGCTCACCACCAGCGGGAGCAAAGAATGAGCAGTTCTTC
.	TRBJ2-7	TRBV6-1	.	CASSEGGDEQYF	TGTGCCAGCAGTGAAGGCGGGGACGAGCAGTACTTC
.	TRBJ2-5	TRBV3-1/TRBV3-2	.	CASSTLTGSETQYF	TGTGCCAGCAGCACGCTGACAGGATCAGAGACCCAGTACTTC
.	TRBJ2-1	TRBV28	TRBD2	CASSFGGRDYNEQFF	TGTGCCAGCAGTTTCGGCGGGAGAGATTACAATGAGCAGTTCTTC
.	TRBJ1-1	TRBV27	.	CASSLRGSTEAFF	TGTGCCAGCAGTTTAAGGGGTAGCACTGAAGCTTTCTTT
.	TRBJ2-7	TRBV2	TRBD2	CASSVPLAGGKLDEQYF	TGTGCCAGCAGTGTCCCACTAGCGGGAGGGAAATTAGACGAGCAGTACTTC
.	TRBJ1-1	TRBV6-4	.	CASSSGRGGNTEAFF	TGTGCCAGCAGCTCTGGAAGAGGGGGGAACACTGAAGCTTTCTTT
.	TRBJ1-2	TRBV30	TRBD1	CAWTGQGGYGYTF	TGTGCCTGGACCGGACAGGGCGGCTATGGCTACACCTTC
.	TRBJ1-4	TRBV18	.	CASSPTETNEKLFF	TGTGCCAGCTCACCGACAGAAACTAATGAAAAACTGTTTTTT
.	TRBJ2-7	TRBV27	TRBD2	CASSGSGGSSYEQYF	TGTGCCAGCAGTGGGAGCGGGGGTAGCTCCTACGAGCAGTACTTC
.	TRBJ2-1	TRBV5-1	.	CASSLRGGEPYNEQFF	TGCGCCAGCAGCTTGCGCGGCGGAGAACCCTACAATGAGCAGTTCTTC
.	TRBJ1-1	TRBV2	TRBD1	CASPRGRGTEAFF	TGTGCCAGTCCCAGGGGGCGCGGCACTGAAGCTTTCTTT
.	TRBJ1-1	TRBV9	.	CASSVDSGNTEAFF	TGTGCCAGCAGCGTAGATTCCGGGAACACTGAAGCTTTCTTT
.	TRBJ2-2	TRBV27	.	CASSFTGNTGELFF	TGTGCCAGCAGTTTTACGGGGAACACCGGGGAGCTGTTTTTT
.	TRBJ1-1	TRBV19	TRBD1	CASRRIAETGTGKKDTEAFF	TGTGCCAGTAGACGAATCGCCGAAACCGGGACAGGGAAAAAGGACACTGAAGCTTTCTTT
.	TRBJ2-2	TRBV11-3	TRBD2	CASSLEKREGYTGELFF	TGTGCCAGCAGCTTAGAGAAGCGGGAGGGGTACACCGGGGAGCTGTTTTTT
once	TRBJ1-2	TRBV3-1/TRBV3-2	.	CASSQGPLGEYYGYTF	TGTGCCAGCAGCCAAGGACCTCTGGGAGAGTACTATGGCTACACCTTC